This T cell receptor (beta chain) was sequenced during a study of T cell changes during pregnancy in multiple sclerosis. Method: immunoSEQ multiplex PCR; TCRdb's copy keeps in-frame clones and lacks some. This sample carries about 33,000 clones, more than 90% of them seen once, and the ten largest clones take 0.44%. From germline, CDR1 is SGHNT and CDR2 YYREEE (reference sequence). The CDR3 consists of 17 residues. V was clipped by 2 bases and J by 5 bases; unmatched bases: 13. The chain combines TRBV5-4 with TRBJ2-3; 8 nucleotides match TRBD2. The source was CD4+ T cells from peripheral blood mononuclear cells, collected in the second trimester of pregnancy. The origin of this receptor is a female donor in good health, enrolled as a control in a pregnancy study. In DNA form, the CDR3 reads TGTGCCAGCAGCTTAGAAGTAACGGGAGGGCCGGGAGATACGCAGTATTTT. This translates into CASSLEVTGGPGDTQYF.